Below, 19 T cell receptor beta chains from the same sample are listed, as sequenced in a study of T cell clonotyping in hematopoietic cell transplantation. Using immunoSEQ multiplex PCR, the repertoire was profiled, and TCRdb retains in-frame clones only, with some absent. The table includes roughly 48,000 clones, approximately 78% detected once. The sample's time point: recipient sample about 28 days before transplant, after cytoreduction. The specimen comprised peripheral blood mononuclear cells, sampled before stem cell transplant. Receptors were obtained from a man in his 60s with myelodysplastic syndrome. Some clones in this sample may be carry-over from other donors' samples.

This clone occurred once. The gene calls are TRBV7-2 and TRBJ2-7; D remains ambiguous. Deletions cut 5 bases from V and 0 bases from J, with 14 bases between. In germline, CDR1 is SGHTA, CDR2 FQGNSA. The CDR3 spans 15 residues. CDR3 loop: CASSPDFGSSYEQYF. The CDR3 coding sequence is TGTGCCAGCAGCCCCGATTTCGGGTCCTCCTACGAGCAGTACTTC.

In its sample, this clone was seen a few times. The chain is built from TRBV10-3 and TRBJ2-5; either TRBD1 or TRBD2 may supply D (5 bases each). This CDR3 is 14 amino acids long. Per the germline V gene, CDR1 is ENHRY and CDR2 is SYGVKD. V was cut by 3 bases and J by 1 base, with 9 bases left in between. CDR3 sequence: CAISEGAGQETQYF. CDR3 DNA: TGTGCCATCAGTGAAGGGGCGGGCCAAGAGACCCAGTACTTC.

This chain connects TRBV2 to TRBJ1-1, with 9 bases aligning to TRBD1. The V and J ends lost 10 bases and 1 base, in that order; junction bases with no gene match: 4. CDR3 length: 13 residues. Germline lookup yields CDR1 SNHLY and CDR2 FYNNEI. As DNA, the CDR3 is TGTGCCACCAGGGACAGGGAGAACACTGAAGCTTTCTTT. Its protein is CATRDRENTEAFF.

Comment on this clone: A junction end diverges from the germline sequence, so it may reflect a read error. The chain recombines TRBV14 with TRBJ2-7; D is perhaps TRBD1 or TRBD2 (5 bases each). Germline values: CDR1 SGHDN, CDR2 FVKESK. The CDR3 totals 14 residues. The CDR3, as DNA: TGTGCCAGCAGCCGTTCCGGGACCTCCCACGAGCAGTACTTC. Protein: CASSRSGTSHEQYF.

This chain uses TRBV28 with TRBJ2-7; 7 bases fit TRBD2. J lost 2 bases, V lost 6 bases, and 10 bases had no gene match. The CDR3 is 15 residues long. Looked up from germline, CDR1 is MDHEN and CDR2 is SYDVKM. The CDR3 sequence: CASREIGGGAYEQYF. The CDR3 nucleotides are TGTGCCAGCAGGGAGATTGGGGGGGGAGCCTACGAGCAGTACTTC.

The table lists this clone with a count of one. Written as DNA, the CDR3 is TGTGCCAGCAGCGTAGGTCGGCTAGCGGGGTATGAGCAGTTCTTC. Its translation: CASSVGRLAGYEQFF. This chain uses TRBV9 with TRBJ2-1; 9 nucleotides align to TRBD2. The CDR3 is 15 amino acids. The germline V gene encodes CDR1 SGDLS and CDR2 YYNGEE. The V segment lost 0 bases and the J segment 8 bases; nucleotides outside the gene matches: 6. Full variable domain (missing parts from reference TRBV9 and TRBJ2-1): DSGVTQTPKHLITATGQRVTLRCSPRSGDLSVYWYQQSLDQGLQFLIQYYNGEERAKGNILERFSAQQFPDLHSELNLSSLELGDSALYFCASSVGRLAGYEQFFGPGTRLTVL.

Only a few counts were recorded for this clone. The chain joins TRBV11-2 to TRBJ2-7, with D possibly matching TRBD1 (6 bases). Germline-derived CDR1 and CDR2 are SGHAT and FQNNGV. The CDR3 length is 12 residues. Trimming cost V 5 bases and J 6 bases, with 11 bases left between them. CDR3 sequence (DNA): TGTGCCAGCAGCCGTTGGACAGTCGAGCAGTACTTC. Translation: CASSRWTVEQYF. The full variable domain, its missing parts supplied by reference TRBV11-2 and TRBJ2-7, is EAGVAQSPRYKIIEKRQSVAFWCNPISGHATLYWYQQILGQGPKLLIQFQNNGVVDDSQLPKDRFSAERLKGVDSTLKIQPAKLEDSAVYLCASSRWTVEQYFGPGTRLTVT.

The genes are TRBV5-1 and TRBJ2-6; tentative D call: TRBD2 (6 bases). The CDR3 has 15 residues. Germline V gene lookup returns CDR1 SGHRS and CDR2 YFSETQ. The V end lost 7 bases, the J end lost 0 bases, and 11 bases lay between the germline ends. The CDR3, as DNA: TGCGCCAGCTTTAGCGGCGGCTCTGGGGCCAACGTCCTGACTTTC. Its translation: CASFSGGSGANVLTF.

The rearrangement links TRBV7-2 to TRBJ1-6; 9 bases are shared with TRBD1. The V gene's germline CDR1 is SGHTA and CDR2 FQGNSA. J was trimmed by 9 bases and V by 5 bases; bases with no gene match: 5. CDR3 length equals 14 residues. The CDR3: CASSPGTGTSPLHF. DNA of the CDR3: TGTGCCAGCAGCCCCGGGACAGGGACTTCACCCCTCCACTTT.

This clone was observed a few times. The CDR3 loop is CAAQTGGSTEAFF. CDR3 coding DNA: TGTGCGGCCCAGACAGGCGGGTCCACTGAAGCTTTCTTT. The chain employs TRBV6-5 and TRBJ1-1; perhaps TRBD1 as D (6 bases). Germline CDR1 MNHEY, CDR2 SVGAGI. The CDR3 is made up of 13 amino acids.

V gene TRBV5-4 combines with J gene TRBJ2-7; D might be TRBD2 (6 bases). The ends were cut back, 4 bases at V and 7 bases at J, with 27 bases in the middle. The germline CDR1 and CDR2 sequences are SGHNT and YYREEE (reference sequence). This CDR3 spans 17 amino acids. CDR3 DNA sequence: TGTGCCAGCAGCCGCGGGGTAGCAGCCGGGGCCCCTGGGGAGCAGTACTTC. Translated: CASSRGVAAGAPGEQYF.

In the case of this clone: At one end, the junction sequence differs from germline, possibly due to a read error. The chain has TRBV7-7 and TRBJ2-3; D call uncertain. This CDR3 spans 15 amino acids. The germline V gene encodes CDR1 SSHAT and CDR2 FNYEAQ (reference sequence). The CDR3 spells CASSTNVGIMDTQYF. The DNA for the CDR3 is TGTGCTAGCAGCACTAATGTTGGGATCATGGATACGCAGTATTTT.

This chain connects TRBV2 to TRBJ2-1; 13 bases map to TRBD2. CDR1 and CDR2 (germline): SNHLY, FYNNEI. This CDR3 is built from 18 residues. V lost 2 bases, J lost 0 bases, and 4 bases stayed unmatched. CDR3 bases: TGTGCCAGCAGTGAACAACTAGCGGGGGGGAGCTCCTACAATGAGCAGTTCTTC. It yields the protein CASSEQLAGGSSYNEQFF.

A few counts support this clone. This CDR3 reads CASSYSFRPDSPLHF. In DNA, the CDR3 is TGTGCCAGCAGTTACTCCTTCAGGCCTGATTCACCCCTCCACTTT. V and J are TRBV6-5 and TRBJ1-6; D is uncertain. Germline lookup yields CDR1 MNHEY and CDR2 SVGAGI. V was clipped by 0 bases and J by 8 bases, with 11 bases between them. The CDR3 spans 15 residues.

The chain is built from TRBV6-5 and TRBJ1-5, with D perhaps TRBD1 (6 bases). The CDR3 runs 15 residues. V was clipped by 5 bases and J by 8 bases, with 19 bases between them. From germline, CDR1 is MNHEY and CDR2 SVGAGI. CDR3: CASSPRAGAAEPQHF. The CDR3 nucleotides are TGTGCCAGCAGTCCCCGAGCAGGGGCGGCGGAGCCCCAGCATTTT.

The rearrangement uses TRBV19 and TRBJ1-5, with D possibly being TRBD1 (6 bases). Per the germline V gene, CDR1 is LNHDA and CDR2 is SQIVND (reference sequence). V lost 2 bases, J lost 5 bases, and 16 bases lay in between. The CDR3 consists of 16 residues. CDR3: CASSIKRGSRDQPQHF. The CDR3 coding sequence is TGTGCCAGTAGTATAAAGAGGGGGTCTAGGGATCAGCCCCAGCATTTT.

V is TRBV27 and J is TRBJ1-2; 8 bases agree with TRBD1. The CDR3 is 13 residues long. V dropped 5 bases and J dropped 8; count of bases not matched to a gene: 7. CDR1 and CDR2 from the germline V gene are MNHEY and SMNVEV (reference sequence). Here the CDR3 DNA reads TGTGCCAGCAGTCCTTCCGGGACAGGAGGCTACACCTTC. This codes for CASSPSGTGGYTF.

CDR3 sequence reads: CASSLSGLTGSPEAFF. The CDR3 region has the DNA TGTGCCAGCAGCCTCAGCGGGTTGACAGGGAGCCCTGAAGCTTTCTTT. The V call is TRBV9, the J call TRBJ1-1; 7 bases fit TRBD1. Germline trimming cut 4 bases from V and 6 bases from J; bases unmatched to any gene: 15. The CDR3 has 16 residues. The V gene's germline CDR1 is SGDLS and CDR2 YYNGEE.

This chain uses TRBV25-1 with TRBJ1-1; maybe TRBD1 (5 bases). From germline, CDR1 is MGHDK and CDR2 SYGVNS. V gave up 5 bases and J gave up 1 base, with 8 bases separating them. This CDR3 spans 13 amino acids. In DNA, the CDR3 is TGTGCCAGCAGTTATCAGGGGAACACTGAAGCTTTCTTT. The encoded protein is CASSYQGNTEAFF.